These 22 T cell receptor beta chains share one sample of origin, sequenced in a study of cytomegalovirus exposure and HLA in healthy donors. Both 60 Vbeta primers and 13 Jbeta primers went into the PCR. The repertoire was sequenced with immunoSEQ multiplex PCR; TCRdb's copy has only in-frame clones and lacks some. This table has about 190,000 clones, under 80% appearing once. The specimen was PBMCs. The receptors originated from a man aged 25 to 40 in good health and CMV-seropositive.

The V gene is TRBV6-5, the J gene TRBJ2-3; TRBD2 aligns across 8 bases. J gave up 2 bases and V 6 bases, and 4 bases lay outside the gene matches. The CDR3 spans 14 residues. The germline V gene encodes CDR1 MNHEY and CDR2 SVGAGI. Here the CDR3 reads CASSLAGFTDTQYF. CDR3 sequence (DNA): TGTGCCAGCAGCTTAGCGGGGTTCACAGATACGCAGTATTTT.

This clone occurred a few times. The DNA of the CDR3 is TGTGCCAGCTCGGGACAGAGTAACTATGGCTACACCTTC. Translation: CASSGQSNYGYTF. The chain recombines TRBV18 with TRBJ1-2, with 7 bases matching TRBD1. The CDR3 consists of 13 residues. V lost 6 bases, J lost 1 base, and 2 bases stayed unmatched. Germline CDR1 is KGHSH and CDR2 is LQKENI.

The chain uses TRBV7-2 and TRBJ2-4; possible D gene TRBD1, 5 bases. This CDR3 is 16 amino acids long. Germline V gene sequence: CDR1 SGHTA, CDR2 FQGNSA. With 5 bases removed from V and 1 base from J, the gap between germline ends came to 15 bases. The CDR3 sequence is CASSGIQDTAKNIQYF. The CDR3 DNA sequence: TGTGCCAGCAGCGGGATCCAGGACACTGCCAAAAACATTCAGTACTTC.

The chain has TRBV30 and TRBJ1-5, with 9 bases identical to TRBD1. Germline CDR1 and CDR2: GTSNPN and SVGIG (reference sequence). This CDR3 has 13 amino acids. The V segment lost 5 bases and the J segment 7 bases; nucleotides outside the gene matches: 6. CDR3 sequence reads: CAWQTGGRQPQHF. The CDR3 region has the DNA TGTGCCTGGCAGACAGGGGGGAGGCAGCCCCAGCATTTT.

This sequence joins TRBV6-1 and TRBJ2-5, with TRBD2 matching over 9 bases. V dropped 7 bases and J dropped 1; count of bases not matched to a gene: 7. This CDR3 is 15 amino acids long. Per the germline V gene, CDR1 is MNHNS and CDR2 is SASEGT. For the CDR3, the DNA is TGTGCCAGCACTAAAGGACTAGCGATCCAAGAGACCCAGTACTTC. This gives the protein CASTKGLAIQETQYF.

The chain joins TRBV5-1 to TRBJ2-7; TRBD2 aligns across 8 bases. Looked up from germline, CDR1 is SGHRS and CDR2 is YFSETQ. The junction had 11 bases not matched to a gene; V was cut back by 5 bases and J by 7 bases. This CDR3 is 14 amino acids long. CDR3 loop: CASRLTSAQSEQYF. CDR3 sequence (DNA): TGCGCCAGCAGGCTGACTAGCGCCCAGTCAGAGCAGTACTTC.

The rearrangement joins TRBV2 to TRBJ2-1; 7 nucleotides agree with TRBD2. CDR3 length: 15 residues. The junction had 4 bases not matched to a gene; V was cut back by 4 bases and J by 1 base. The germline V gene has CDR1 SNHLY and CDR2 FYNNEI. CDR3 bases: TGTGCCAGCAGTGTGTCTAGCGGTTCCTACAATGAGCAGTTCTTC. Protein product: CASSVSSGSYNEQFF.

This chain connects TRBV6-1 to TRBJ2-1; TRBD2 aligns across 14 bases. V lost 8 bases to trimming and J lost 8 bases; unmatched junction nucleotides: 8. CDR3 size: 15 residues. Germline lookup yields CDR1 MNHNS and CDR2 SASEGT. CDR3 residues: CASLPGTSGSDEQFF. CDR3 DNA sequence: TGTGCCAGCTTACCCGGGACTAGCGGGAGTGATGAGCAGTTCTTC.

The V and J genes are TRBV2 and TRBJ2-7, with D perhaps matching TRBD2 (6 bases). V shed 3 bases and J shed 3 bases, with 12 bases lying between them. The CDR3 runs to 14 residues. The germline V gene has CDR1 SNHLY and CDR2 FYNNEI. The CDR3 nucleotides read TGTGCCAGCAGTGATTCTAGCGCAGACTACGAGCAGTACTTC. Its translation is CASSDSSADYEQYF.

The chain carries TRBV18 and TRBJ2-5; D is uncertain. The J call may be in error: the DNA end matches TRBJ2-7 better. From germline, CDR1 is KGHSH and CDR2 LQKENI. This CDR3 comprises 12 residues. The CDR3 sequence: CASSPMNYEQYF. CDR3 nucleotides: TGTGCCAGCTCACCAATGAACTACGAGCAGTACTTC.

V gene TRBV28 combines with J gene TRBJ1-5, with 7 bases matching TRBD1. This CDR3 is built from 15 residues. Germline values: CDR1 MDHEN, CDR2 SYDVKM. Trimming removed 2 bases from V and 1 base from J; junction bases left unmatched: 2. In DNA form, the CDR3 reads TGTGCCAGCAGTTTAAGGGGGCTGAGCAATCAGCCCCAGCATTTT. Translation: CASSLRGLSNQPQHF.

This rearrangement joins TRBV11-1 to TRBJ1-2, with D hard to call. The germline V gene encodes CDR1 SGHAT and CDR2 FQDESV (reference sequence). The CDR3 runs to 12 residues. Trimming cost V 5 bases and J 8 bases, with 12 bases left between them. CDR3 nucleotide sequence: TGTGCCAGCAGCATCGAGGGTGGAGGCTACACCTTC. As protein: CASSIEGGGYTF.

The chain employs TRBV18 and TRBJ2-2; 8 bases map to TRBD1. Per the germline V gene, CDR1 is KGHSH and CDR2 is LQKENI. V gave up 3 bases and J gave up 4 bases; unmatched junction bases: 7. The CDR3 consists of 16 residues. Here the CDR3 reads CASSPPGQAGTGELFF. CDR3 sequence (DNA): TGTGCCAGCTCACCGCCGGGACAGGCTGGCACCGGGGAGCTGTTTTTT.

CDR3 residues: CASSFRTASSYEQYF. The CDR3 DNA reads TGTGCCAGCAGCTTCCGGACAGCCTCCTCCTACGAGCAGTACTTC. The gene calls are TRBV11-2 and TRBJ2-7; D is perhaps TRBD1 (6 bases). CDR3 size: 15 residues. The V gene's germline CDR1 is SGHAT and CDR2 FQNNGV. Trimming stripped 3 bases from V and 0 bases from J, with 12 bases between. The full variable domain, completed using reference TRBV11-2 and TRBJ2-7, is EAGVAQSPRYKIIEKRQSVAFWCNPISGHATLYWYQQILGQGPKLLIQFQNNGVVDDSQLPKDRFSAERLKGVDSTLKIQPAKLEDSAVYLCASSFRTASSYEQYFGPGTRLTVT.

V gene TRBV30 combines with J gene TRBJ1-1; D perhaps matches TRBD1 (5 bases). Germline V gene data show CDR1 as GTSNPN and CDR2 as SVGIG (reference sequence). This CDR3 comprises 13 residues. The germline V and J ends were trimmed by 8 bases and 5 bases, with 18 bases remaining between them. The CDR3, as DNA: TGTGCCGGGACTAGGGGAGGGTGGACTGAAGCTTTCTTT. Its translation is CAGTRGGWTEAFF.

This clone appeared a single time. CDR3: CASSSPEAGTDTQYF. DNA of the CDR3: TGTGCCAGCAGTTCCCCGGAGGCCGGCACAGATACGCAGTATTTT. This chain links TRBV6-5 with TRBJ2-3, with D perhaps TRBD2 (5 bases). This CDR3 region has 15 residues. CDR1 MNHEY and CDR2 SVGAGI come from the germline V gene. The V end lost 4 bases, the J end lost 1 base, and 12 bases lay between the germline ends.

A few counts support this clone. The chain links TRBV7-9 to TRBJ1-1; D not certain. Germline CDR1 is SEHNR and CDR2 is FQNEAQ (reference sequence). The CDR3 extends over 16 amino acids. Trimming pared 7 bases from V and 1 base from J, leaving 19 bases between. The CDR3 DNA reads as TGTGCCAGCACCATAGGTTCGGGTTTAGAGAACACTGAAGCTTTCTTT. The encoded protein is CASTIGSGLENTEAFF.

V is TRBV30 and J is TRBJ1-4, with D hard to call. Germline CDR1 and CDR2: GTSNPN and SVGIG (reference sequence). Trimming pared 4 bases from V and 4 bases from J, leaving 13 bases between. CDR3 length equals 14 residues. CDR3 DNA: TGTGCCTGGACCCTTGGAGGGTTTAATGAAAAACTGTTTTTT. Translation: CAWTLGGFNEKLFF.

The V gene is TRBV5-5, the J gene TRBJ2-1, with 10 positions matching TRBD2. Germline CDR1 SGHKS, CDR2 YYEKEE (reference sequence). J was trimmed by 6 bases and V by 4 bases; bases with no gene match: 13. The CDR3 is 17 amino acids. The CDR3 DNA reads TGTGCCAGCAGCAAGATTTCTCTAGCGGGAGTGGGCAATGAGCAGTTCTTC. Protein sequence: CASSKISLAGVGNEQFF.

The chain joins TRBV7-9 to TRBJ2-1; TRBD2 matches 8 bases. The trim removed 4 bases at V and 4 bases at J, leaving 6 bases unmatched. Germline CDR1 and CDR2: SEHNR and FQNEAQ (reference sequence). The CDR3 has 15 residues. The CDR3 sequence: CASSSSLAGYNEQFF. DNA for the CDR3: TGTGCCAGCAGCTCCTCGCTAGCGGGTTACAATGAGCAGTTCTTC.

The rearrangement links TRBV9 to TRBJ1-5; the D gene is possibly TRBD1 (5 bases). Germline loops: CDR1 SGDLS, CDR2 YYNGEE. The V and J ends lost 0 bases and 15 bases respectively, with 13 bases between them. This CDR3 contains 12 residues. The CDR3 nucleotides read TGTGCCAGCAGCGTAGAGGGCGGGGGTCTGCATTTT. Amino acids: CASSVEGGGLHF.

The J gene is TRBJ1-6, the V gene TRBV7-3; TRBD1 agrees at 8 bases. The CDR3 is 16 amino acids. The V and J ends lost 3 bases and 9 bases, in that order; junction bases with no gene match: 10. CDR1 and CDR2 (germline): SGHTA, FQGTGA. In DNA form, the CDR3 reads TGTGCCAGCAGCTTGGGACCCCGGGACAGGTCTTCACCCCTCCACTTT. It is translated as CASSLGPRDRSSPLHF.